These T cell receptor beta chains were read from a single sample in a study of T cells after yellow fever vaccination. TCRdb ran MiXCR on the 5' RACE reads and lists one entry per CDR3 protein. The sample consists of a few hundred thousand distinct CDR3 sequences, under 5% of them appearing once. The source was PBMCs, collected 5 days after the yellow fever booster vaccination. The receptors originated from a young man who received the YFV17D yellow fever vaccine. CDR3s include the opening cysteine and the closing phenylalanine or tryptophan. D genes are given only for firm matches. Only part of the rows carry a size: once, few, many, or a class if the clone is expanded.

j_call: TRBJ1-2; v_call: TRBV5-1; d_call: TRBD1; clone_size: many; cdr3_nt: TGCGCCAGCAGCGTGGGACAGGGAGATGGCTACACCTTC; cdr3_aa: CASSVGQGDGYTF
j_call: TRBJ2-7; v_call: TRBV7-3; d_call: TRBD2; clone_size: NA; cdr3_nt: TGTGCCAGCAGTGGGGCGGGGGGCCCCTCCTACGAGCAGTACTTC; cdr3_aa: CASSGAGGPSYEQYF
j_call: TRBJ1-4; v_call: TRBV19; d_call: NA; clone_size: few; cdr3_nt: TGTGCCAGTAGTATAATGACAGCAACTAATGAAAAACTGTTTTTT; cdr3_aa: CASSIMTATNEKLFF
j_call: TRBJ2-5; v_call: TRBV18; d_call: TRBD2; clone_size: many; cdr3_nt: TGTGCCAGCTCACCACTCGTCCTAGCGGGGTCCCAAGAGACCCAGTACTTC; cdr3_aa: CASSPLVLAGSQETQYF
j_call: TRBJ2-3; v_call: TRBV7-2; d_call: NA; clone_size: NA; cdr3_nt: TGTGCCAGCAGCCAAGAGTCGCGAGATACGCAGTATTTT; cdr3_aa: CASSQESRDTQYF
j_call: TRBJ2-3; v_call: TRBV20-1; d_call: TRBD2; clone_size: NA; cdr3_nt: TGCAGTGCTAGAGGTGCGACTAGCGGCACAGATACGCAGTATTTT; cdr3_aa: CSARGATSGTDTQYF
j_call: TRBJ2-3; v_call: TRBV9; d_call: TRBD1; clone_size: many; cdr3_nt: TGTGCCAGCAGCGCAGGTCTCCTCGGCAGGGGGCAAACAGATACGCAGTATTTT; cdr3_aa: CASSAGLLGRGQTDTQYF
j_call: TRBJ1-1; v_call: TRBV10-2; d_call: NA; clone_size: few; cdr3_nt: TGCGCCAGCAGCGCCCTTATGTACTCTGAAGCTTTCTTT; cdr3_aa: CASSALMYSEAFF
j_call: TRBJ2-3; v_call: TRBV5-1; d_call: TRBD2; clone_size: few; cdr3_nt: TGCGCCAGCAGCTCGGGACTAGCGGAAAGCACAGATACGCAGTATTTT; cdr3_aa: CASSSGLAESTDTQYF
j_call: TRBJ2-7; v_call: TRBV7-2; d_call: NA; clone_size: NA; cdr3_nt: TGTGCCAGCAGCTTAGTGTTTAGGGGGTCCTACGAGCAGTACTTC; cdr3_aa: CASSLVFRGSYEQYF
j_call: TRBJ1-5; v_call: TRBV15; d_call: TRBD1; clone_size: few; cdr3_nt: TGTGCCACCAGCCGAGACAGGGGGCCGGGTCAGCCCCAGCATTTT; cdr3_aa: CATSRDRGPGQPQHF
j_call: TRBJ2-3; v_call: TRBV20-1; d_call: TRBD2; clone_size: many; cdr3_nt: TGCAGTGCTCCCACTAGCGGGGGACCCTCAGCTACGCAGTATTTT; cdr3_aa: CSAPTSGGPSATQYF
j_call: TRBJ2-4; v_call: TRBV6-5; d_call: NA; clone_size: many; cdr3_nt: TGTGCCAGCAGTCGGGCAGGAGCCAAAAACATTCAGTACTTC; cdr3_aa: CASSRAGAKNIQYF
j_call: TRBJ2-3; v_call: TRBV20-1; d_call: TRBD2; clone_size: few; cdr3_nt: TGCAGTGCTACCTGGGCCTCTGCGGGGGGGTACACAGATACGCAGTATTTT; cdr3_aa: CSATWASAGGYTDTQYF
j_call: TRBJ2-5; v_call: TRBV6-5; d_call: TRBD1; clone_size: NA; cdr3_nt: TGTGCCAGCAGTTATCTTAAGGGGGCAGAGACCCAGTACTTC; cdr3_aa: CASSYLKGAETQYF
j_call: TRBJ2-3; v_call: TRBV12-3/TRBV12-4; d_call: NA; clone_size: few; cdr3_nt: TGTGCCAGCACCCCGATAGAGACGCAGTATTTT; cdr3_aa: CASTPIETQYF
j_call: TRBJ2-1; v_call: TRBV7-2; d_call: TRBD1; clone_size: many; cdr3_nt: TGTGCCAGCAGCCCCTTTTCGGGACAGGACTACAATGAGCAGTTCTTC; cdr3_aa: CASSPFSGQDYNEQFF
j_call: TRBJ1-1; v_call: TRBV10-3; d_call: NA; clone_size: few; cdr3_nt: TGTGCCATCAGCCCTCGAGAGGCCTCGAACACTGAAGCTTTCTTT; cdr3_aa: CAISPREASNTEAFF
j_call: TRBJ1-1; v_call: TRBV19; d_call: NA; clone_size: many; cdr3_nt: TGTGCCAGTAGAGCAGGGATCACTGAAGCTTTCTTT; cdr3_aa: CASRAGITEAFF
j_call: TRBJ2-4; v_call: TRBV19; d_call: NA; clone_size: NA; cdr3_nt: TGTGCCAGTACCGGGACAATAGCCAAAAACATTCAGTACTTC; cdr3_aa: CASTGTIAKNIQYF
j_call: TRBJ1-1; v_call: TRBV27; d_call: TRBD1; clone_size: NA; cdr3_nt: TGTGCCAGCAGATGGACAGGGGTTCGCGGGAACACTGAAGCTTTCTTT; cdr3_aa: CASRWTGVRGNTEAFF
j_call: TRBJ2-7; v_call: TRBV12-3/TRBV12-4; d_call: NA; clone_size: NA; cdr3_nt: TGTGCCAGCAGTCCACTCGCTAATCTCCAACCCCGGTTC; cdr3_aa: CASSPLANLQPRF
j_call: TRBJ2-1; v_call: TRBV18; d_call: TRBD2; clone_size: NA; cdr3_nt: TGTGCCAGCTCACCCTATACTAGCGGGGGGAATGAGCAGTTCTTC; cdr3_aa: CASSPYTSGGNEQFF
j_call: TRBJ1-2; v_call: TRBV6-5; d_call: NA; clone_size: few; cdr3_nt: TGTGCCAGCAGGTCCCCCGTTAGGGGGGGGAACTATGGCTACACCTTC; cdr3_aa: CASRSPVRGGNYGYTF
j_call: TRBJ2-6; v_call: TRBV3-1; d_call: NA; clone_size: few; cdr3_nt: TGTGCCAGCAGCCAAGTCTTAGCGATGATCGGTGGGGCCAACGTCCTGACTTTC; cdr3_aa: CASSQVLAMIGGANVLTF
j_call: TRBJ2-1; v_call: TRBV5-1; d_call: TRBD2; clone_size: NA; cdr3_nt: TGCGCCAGCAAGGGACTAGCGGGGTCTTACAATGAGCAGTTCTTC; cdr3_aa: CASKGLAGSYNEQFF
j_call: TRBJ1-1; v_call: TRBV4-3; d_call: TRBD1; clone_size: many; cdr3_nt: TGCGCCAGCAGCCAAGGCACTAACAGGGGCACTGAAGCTTTCTTT; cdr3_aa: CASSQGTNRGTEAFF
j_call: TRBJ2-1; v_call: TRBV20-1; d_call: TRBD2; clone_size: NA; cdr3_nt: TGCAGTGCTCCGTTAGCGGGCATAGACTACAATGAGCAGTTCTTC; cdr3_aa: CSAPLAGIDYNEQFF
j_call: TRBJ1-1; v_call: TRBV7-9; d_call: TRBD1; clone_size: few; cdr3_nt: TGTGCCAGCAGCTGGCGGGACAGGGGGCTCACTGAAGCTTTCTTT; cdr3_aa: CASSWRDRGLTEAFF
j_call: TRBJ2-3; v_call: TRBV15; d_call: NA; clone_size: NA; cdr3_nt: TGTGCCACCAGCAGGCCTTTAGCGGCTAGCACAGATACGCAGTATTTT; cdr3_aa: CATSRPLAASTDTQYF
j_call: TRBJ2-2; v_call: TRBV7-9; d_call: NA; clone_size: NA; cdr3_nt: TGTGCCAGCAGCGGAGTCCGTAGCAGGGGAGGCACCGGGGAGCTGTTTTTT; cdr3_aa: CASSGVRSRGGTGELFF
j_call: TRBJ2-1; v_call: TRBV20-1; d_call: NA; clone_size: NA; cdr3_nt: TGCAGTGCTAGGCCGGAGGGCGGGGAATACAATGAGCAGTTCTTC; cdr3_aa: CSARPEGGEYNEQFF
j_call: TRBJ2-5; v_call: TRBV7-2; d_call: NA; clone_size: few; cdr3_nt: TGTGCCAGCAGCTTTGGTGGGGCGCGAGGGCAAGAGACCCAGTACTTC; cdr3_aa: CASSFGGARGQETQYF
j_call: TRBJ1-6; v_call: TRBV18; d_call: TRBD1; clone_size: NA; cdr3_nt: TGTGCCAGCTCCGGGGACAGGGACTCACCCCTCCACTTT; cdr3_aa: CASSGDRDSPLHF
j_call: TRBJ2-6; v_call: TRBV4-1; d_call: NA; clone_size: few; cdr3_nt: TGCGCCAGCAGCCAAACCGGGTCCCCTCGCTCTGGGGCCAACGTCCTGACTTTC; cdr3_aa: CASSQTGSPRSGANVLTF
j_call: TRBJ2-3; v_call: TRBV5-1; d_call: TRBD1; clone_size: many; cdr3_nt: TGCGCCAGCAGCGAGGCCAGGGGGCGCGATACGCAGTATTTT; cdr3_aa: CASSEARGRDTQYF
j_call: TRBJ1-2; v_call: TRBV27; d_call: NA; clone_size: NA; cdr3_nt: TGTGCCAGCAGTTTGTTTGGCAGCGCCAACTATGGCTACACCTTC; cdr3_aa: CASSLFGSANYGYTF
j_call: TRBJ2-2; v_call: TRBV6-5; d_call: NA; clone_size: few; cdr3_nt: TGTGCCAGCAGGCAGGGCATGAACACCGGGGAGCTGTTTTTT; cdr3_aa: CASRQGMNTGELFF
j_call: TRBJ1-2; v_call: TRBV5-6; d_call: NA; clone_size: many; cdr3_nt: TGTGCCAGCAGCTTGTCGGGCGGAGGGAGGATCTATGGCTACACCTTC; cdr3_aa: CASSLSGGGRIYGYTF
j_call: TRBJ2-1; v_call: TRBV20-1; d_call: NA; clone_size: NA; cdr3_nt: TGCAGTGCTATGTCGGCAGGCACTGGTTTACGGGAGCAGTTCTTC; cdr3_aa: CSAMSAGTGLREQFF
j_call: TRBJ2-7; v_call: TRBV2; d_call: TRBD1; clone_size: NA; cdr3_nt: TGTGCCAGCCGAAAGACAGGGGGATCCTACGAGCAGTACTTC; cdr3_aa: CASRKTGGSYEQYF
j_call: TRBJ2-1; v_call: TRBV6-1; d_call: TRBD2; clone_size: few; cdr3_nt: TGTGCCAGCAAGCCGACTAGCGGGGGGGCTTTTGGCTACAATGAGCAGTTCTTC; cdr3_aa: CASKPTSGGAFGYNEQFF
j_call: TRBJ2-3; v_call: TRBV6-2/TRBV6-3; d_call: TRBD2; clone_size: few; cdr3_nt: TGTGCCAGCAGCCCTCTACTAGCGGGGGGGCGTGATACGCAGTATTTT; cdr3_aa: CASSPLLAGGRDTQYF
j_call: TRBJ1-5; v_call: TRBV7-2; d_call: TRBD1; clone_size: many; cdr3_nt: TGTGCCAGCAGCTTAGGCTGGGGACAGAACAATCAGCCCCAGCATTTT; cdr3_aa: CASSLGWGQNNQPQHF
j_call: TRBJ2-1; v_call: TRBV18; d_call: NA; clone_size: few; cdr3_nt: TGTGCCAGCTCACCACAGAGTGACGGCAATGAGCAGTTCTTC; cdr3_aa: CASSPQSDGNEQFF
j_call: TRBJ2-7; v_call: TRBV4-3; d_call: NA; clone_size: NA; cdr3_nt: TGCGCCAGCAGCCAAGATGTAGGGCCGCGCGAGCAGTACTTC; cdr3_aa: CASSQDVGPREQYF
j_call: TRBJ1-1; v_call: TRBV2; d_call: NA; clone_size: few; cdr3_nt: TGTGCCAGCAGTGAATTCAGGGACACTGAAGCTTTCTTT; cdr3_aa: CASSEFRDTEAFF
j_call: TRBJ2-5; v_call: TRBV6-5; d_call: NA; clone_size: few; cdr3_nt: TGTGCCAGCAGTCATAGAGATACTGGGACCCAGTACTTC; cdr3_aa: CASSHRDTGTQYF
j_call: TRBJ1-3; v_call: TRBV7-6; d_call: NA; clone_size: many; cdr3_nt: TGTGCCAGCAGTCGGAAGGGGGATGGAAACACCATATATTTT; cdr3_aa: CASSRKGDGNTIYF
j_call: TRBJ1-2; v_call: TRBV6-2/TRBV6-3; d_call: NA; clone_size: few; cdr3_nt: TGTGCCAGCATGGCTTTAATCAACTATGGCTACACCTTC; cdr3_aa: CASMALINYGYTF
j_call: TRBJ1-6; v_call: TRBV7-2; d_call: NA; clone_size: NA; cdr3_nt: TGTGCCAGCAGCTTTACAGGGAATTCACCCCTCCACTTT; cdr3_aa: CASSFTGNSPLHF
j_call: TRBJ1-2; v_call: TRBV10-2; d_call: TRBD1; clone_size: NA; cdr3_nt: TGCGCCAGCAGGCCGGGACAGGGTGACTATGGCTACACCTTC; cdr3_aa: CASRPGQGDYGYTF
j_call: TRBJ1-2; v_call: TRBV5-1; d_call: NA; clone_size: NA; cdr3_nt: TGCGCCAGCAGCTTGGAAGACAGGAACTATGGCTACACCTTC; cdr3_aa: CASSLEDRNYGYTF
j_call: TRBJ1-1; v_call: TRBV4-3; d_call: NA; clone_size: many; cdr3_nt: TGCGCCAGCAGCCTAACCCTGGGATCCTCTGAAGCTTTCTTT; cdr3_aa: CASSLTLGSSEAFF
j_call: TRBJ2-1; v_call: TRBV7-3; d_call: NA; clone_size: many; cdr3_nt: TGTGCCAGCAGCGCTCTTGGGGCATTGGGTGATGAGCAGTTCTTC; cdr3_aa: CASSALGALGDEQFF
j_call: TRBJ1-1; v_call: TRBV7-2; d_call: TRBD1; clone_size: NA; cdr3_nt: TGTGCCAGCAGCTTAGCGGGGACAGTATTGAACACTGAAGCTTTCTTT; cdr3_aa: CASSLAGTVLNTEAFF
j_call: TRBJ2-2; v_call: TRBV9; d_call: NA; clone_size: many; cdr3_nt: TGTGCCAGCAGCGTATCCCGCTACGCCACCGGGGAGCTGTTTTTT; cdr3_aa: CASSVSRYATGELFF
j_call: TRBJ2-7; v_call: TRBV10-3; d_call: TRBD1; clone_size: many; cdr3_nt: TGTGCCATCAGTGAGACAGGGGACCCCTACGAGCAGTACTTC; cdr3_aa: CAISETGDPYEQYF